This section outlines one T cell receptor (beta chain) sequence together with its context. Clones were sequenced by immunoSEQ multiplex PCR, and TCRdb holds only the in-frame ones, with some missing. The repertoire holds roughly 38,000 clones, with roughly four fifths as singletons. The sample originates from a study of PD-L1 blockade in urothelial cancer. As for the study in general: Per blood sample, T cells had a median of roughly 140,000.

Time point given: pretreatment peripheral blood. Germline CDR1 reads SGHRS; CDR2 reads YFSETQ. This CDR3 has 17 residues. The germline V and J ends were trimmed by 5 bases and 9 bases, with 30 bases remaining between them. The starting material was PBMCs, obtained around atezolizumab (anti-PD-L1) treatment. This TCR derives from a man in his sixties with urothelial cancer. The J gene is TRBJ2-7, the V gene TRBV5-1; D call uncertain. For the CDR3, the DNA is TGCGCCAGCAGTATGACATATTCTACGAGAAGTAATGACGGGCAGTACTTC. This encodes CASSMTYSTRSNDGQYF.